This T cell receptor (beta chain) was obtained from a study of cytomegalovirus exposure and HLA in healthy donors. Study-level background: An early data release held some 85 million unique TCRs from HLA-typed donors.

Healthy people donating bone marrow made up the donors. Comment on this clone: Its antigen is not identified.

Findings and limits, study-wide: Compared with the roughly 700-donor mean, an Asian-associated ancestry cluster reportedly had fewer N-insertions, according to a later analysis. Prior analysis indicated that the majority of TCR beta V segments exhibited productivity approximately 87% or approximately 30% of the time.

Primers included in the PCR were 60 Vbeta and 13 Jbeta primers. The method was immunoSEQ multiplex PCR; TCRdb's version includes in-frame clones alone and lacks a portion of them. The data hold fewer than 110,000 clones, with roughly 70% observed a single time. The CDR3 loop spans 15 amino acids. V lost 3 bases, J lost 2 bases, and 7 bases stayed unmatched. Per the germline V gene, CDR1 is SGHDT and CDR2 is YYEEEE. The clonotype originates from a middle-aged woman in good health and CMV-seropositive. The chain uses TRBV5-6 and TRBJ1-2; 7 bases match TRBD1. Sequenced material: PBMCs. Written as DNA, the CDR3 is TGTGCCAGCAGCTGGTTTGACAGGGAGAACTATGGCTACACCTTC. Translation: CASSWFDRENYGYTF.